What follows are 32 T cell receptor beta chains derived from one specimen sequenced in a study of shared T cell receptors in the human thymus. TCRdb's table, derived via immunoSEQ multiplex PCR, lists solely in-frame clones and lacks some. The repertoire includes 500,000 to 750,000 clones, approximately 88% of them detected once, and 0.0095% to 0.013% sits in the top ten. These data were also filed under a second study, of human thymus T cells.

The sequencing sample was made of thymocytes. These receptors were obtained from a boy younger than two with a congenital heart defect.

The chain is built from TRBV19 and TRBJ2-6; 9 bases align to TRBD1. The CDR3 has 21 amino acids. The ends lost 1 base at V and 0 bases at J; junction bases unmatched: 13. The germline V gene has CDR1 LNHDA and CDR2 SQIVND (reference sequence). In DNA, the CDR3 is TGTGCCAGTAGTATAGGGCCCCGGGACAGGGCATCAAACTCTGGGGCCAACGTCCTGACTTTC. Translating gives CASSIGPRDRASNSGANVLTF.

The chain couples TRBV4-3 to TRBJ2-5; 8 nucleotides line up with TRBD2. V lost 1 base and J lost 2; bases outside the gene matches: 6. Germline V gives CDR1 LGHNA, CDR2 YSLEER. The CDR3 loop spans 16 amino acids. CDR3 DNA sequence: TGCGCCAGCAGCCAAGCGATTAGCGGGGAGCAAGAGACCCAGTACTTC. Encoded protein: CASSQAISGEQETQYF.

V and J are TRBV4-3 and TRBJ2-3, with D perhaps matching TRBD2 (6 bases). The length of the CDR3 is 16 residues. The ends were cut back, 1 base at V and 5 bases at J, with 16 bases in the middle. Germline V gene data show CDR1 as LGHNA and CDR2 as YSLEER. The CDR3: CASSQGERTNGDTQYF. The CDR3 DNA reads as TGCGCCAGCAGCCAAGGAGAGCGGACTAACGGAGATACGCAGTATTTT.

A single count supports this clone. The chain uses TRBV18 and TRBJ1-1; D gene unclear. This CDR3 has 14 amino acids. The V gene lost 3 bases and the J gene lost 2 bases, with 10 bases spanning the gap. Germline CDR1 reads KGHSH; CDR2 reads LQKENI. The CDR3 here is CASSPRGSNTEAFF. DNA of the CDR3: TGTGCCAGCTCACCGAGAGGTAGCAACACTGAAGCTTTCTTT.

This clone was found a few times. The CDR3 DNA sequence: TGTGCCAGCAGTGCGACACAGGGGGAAGAGACCCAGTACTTC. This translates into CASSATQGEETQYF. This chain connects TRBV6-1 to TRBJ2-5; 8 bases line up with TRBD1. Germline lookup yields CDR1 MNHNS and CDR2 SASEGT. This CDR3 spans 14 amino acids. V trimming: 4 bases; J trimming: 3 bases; junction bases outside the gene matches: 4.

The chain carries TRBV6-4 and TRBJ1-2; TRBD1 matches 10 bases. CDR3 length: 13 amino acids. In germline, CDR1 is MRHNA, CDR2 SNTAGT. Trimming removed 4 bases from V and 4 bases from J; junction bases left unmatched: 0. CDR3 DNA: TGTGCCAGCAGTGGGACAGGGGGCTATGGCTACACCTTC. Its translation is CASSGTGGYGYTF.

Here the CDR3 reads CASSMALEREGNQPQHF. The CDR3 bases are TGTGCCAGTAGTATGGCTCTCGAGAGGGAGGGCAATCAGCCCCAGCATTTT. The chain has TRBV19 and TRBJ1-5, with D hard to call. This CDR3 contains 17 residues. Germline CDR1 is LNHDA and CDR2 is SQIVND (reference sequence). The germline V and J ends were trimmed by 3 bases and 2 bases, with 17 bases remaining between them.

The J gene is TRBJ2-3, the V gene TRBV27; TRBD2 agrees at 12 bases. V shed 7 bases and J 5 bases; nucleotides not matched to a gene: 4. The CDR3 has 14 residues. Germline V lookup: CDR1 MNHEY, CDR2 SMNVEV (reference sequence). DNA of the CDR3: TGTGCCAGCATACGACTAGCGGGAGAAGATACGCAGTATTTT. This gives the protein CASIRLAGEDTQYF.

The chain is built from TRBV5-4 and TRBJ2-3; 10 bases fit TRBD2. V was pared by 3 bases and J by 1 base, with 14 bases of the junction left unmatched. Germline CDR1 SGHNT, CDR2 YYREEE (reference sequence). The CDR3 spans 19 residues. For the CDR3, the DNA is TGTGCCAGCAGCTCTACTAGACCTTCCGGACTAGCGGGCACAGATACGCAGTATTTT. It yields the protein CASSSTRPSGLAGTDTQYF.

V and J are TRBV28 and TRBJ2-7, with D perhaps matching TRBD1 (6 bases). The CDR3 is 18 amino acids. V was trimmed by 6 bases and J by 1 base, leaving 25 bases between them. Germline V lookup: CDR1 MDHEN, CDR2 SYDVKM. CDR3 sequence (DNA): TGTGCCAGCAGCCGAGGGGTCCGGGACACCTATCTATCCTACGAGCAGTACTTC. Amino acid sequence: CASSRGVRDTYLSYEQYF.

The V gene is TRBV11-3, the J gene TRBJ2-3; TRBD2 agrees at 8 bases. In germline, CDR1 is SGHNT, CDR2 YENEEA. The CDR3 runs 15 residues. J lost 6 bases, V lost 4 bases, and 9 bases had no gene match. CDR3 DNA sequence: TGTGCCAGCAGCTCGTCGGGACTAGTCGGGGATACGCAGTATTTT. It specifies CASSSSGLVGDTQYF.

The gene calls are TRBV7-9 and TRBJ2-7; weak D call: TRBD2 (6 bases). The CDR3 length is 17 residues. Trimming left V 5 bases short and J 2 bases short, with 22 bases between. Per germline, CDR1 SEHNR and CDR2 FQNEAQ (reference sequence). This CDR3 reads CASSTGDFQRKTYEQYF. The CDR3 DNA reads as TGTGCCAGCAGCACCGGGGACTTCCAGAGAAAAACCTACGAGCAGTACTTC.

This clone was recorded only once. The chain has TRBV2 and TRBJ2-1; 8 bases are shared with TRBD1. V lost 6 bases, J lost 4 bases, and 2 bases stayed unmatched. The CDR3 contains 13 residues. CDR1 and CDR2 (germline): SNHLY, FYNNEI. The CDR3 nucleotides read TGTGCCAGCAGAGGACAGGGTTACAATGAGCAGTTCTTC. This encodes CASRGQGYNEQFF.

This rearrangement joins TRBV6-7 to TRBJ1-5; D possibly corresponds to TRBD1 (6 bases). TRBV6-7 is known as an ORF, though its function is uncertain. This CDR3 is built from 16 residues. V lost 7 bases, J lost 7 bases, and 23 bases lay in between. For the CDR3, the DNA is TGTGCCAGCACCTTTACGACAGGATGCTTGTCCCAGCCCCAGCATTTT. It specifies CASTFTTGCLSQPQHF.

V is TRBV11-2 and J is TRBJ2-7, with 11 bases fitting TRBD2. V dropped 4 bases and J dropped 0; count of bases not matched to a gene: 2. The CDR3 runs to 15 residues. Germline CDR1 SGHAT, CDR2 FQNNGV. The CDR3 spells CASSSGLADSYEQYF. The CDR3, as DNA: TGTGCCAGCAGCTCGGGACTAGCGGACTCCTACGAGCAGTACTTC.

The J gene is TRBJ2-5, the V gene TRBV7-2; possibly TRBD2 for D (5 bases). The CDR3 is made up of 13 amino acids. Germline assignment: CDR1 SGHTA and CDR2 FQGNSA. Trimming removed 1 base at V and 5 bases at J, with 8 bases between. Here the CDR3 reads CASSLGTSETQYF. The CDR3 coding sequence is TGTGCCAGCAGCTTAGGGACTTCGGAGACCCAGTACTTC. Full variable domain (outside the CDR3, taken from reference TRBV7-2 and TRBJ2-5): GAGVSQSPSNKVTEKGKDVELRCDPISGHTALYWYRQSLGQGLEFLIYFQGNSAPDKSGLPSDRFSAERTGGSVSTLTIQRTQQEDSAVYLCASSLGTSETQYFGPGTRLLVL.

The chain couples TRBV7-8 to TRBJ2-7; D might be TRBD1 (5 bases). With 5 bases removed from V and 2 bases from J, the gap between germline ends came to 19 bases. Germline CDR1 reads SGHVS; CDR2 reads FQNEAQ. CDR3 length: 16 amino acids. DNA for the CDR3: TGTGCCAGCAGCCCGATGCCGCCCAGGGCCCCCTACGAGCAGTACTTC. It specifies CASSPMPPRAPYEQYF.

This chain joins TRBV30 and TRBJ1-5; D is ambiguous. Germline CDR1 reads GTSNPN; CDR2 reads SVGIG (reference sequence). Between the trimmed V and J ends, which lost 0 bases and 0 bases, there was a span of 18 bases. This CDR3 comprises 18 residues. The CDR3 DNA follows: TGTGCCTGGAGTGTACGCGGGAGCGAAGCGTATAGCAATCAGCCCCAGCATTTT. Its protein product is CAWSVRGSEAYSNQPQHF.

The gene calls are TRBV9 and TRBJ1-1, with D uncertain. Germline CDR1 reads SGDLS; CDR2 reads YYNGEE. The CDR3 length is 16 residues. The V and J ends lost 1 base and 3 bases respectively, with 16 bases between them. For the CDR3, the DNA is TGTGCCAGCAGCGTAATACGGGCGGGTGCGGACACTGAAGCTTTCTTT. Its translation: CASSVIRAGADTEAFF.

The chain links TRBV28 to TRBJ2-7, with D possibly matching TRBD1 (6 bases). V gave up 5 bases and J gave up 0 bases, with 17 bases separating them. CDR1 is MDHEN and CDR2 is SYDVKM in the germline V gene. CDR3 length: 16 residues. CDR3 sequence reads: CASSRPDSPSSYEQYF. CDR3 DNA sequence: TGTGCCAGCAGTCGCCCGGACAGCCCGAGCTCCTACGAGCAGTACTTC. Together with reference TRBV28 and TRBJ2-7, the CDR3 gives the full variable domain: DVKVTQSSRYLVKRTGEKVFLECVQDMDHENMFWYRQDPGLGLRLIYFSYDVKMKEKGDIPEGYSVSREKKERFSLILESASTNQTSMYLCASSRPDSPSSYEQYFGPGTRLTVT.

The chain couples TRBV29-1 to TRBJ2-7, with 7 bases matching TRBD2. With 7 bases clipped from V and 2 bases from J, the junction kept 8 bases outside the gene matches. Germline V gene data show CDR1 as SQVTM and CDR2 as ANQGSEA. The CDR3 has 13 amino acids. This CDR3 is CSAAGGRTYEQYF. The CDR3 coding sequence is TGCAGCGCCGCAGGCGGGAGAACCTACGAGCAGTACTTC.

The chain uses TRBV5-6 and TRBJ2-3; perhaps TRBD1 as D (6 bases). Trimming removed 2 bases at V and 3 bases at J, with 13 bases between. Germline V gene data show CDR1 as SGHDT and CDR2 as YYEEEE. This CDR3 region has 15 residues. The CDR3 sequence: CASSLSQGRTDTQYF. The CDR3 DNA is TGTGCCAGCAGCTTATCCCAGGGGAGAACAGATACGCAGTATTTT. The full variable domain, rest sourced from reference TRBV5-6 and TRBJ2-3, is DAGVTQSPTHLIKTRGQQVTLRCSPKSGHDTVSWYQQALGQGPQFIFQYYEEEERQRGNFPDRFSGHQFPNYSSELNVNALLLGDSALYLCASSLSQGRTDTQYFGPGTRLTVL.

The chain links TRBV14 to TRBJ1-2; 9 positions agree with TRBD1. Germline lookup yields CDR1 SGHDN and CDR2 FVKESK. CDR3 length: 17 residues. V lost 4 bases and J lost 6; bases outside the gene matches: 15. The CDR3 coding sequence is TGTGCCAGCAGCCGGGACCCCTCCCCGGGACAGGGTGATGGCTACACCTTC. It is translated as CASSRDPSPGQGDGYTF.

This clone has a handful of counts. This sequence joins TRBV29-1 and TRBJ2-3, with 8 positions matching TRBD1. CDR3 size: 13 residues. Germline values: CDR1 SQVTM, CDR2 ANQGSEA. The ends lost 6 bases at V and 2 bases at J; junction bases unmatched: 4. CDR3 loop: CSVGQVITDTQYF. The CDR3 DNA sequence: TGCAGCGTGGGACAGGTGATCACAGATACGCAGTATTTT.

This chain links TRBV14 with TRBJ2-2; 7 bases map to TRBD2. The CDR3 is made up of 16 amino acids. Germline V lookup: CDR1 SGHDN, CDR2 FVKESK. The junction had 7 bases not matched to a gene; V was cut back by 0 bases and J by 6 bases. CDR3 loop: CASSQDGAGDPGELFF. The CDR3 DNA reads TGTGCCAGCAGCCAAGATGGGGCGGGAGATCCCGGGGAGCTGTTTTTT. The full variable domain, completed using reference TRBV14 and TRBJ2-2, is EAGVTQFPSHSVIEKGQTVTLRCDPISGHDNLYWYRRVMGKEIKFLLHFVKESKQDESGMPNNRFLAERTGGTYSTLKVQPAELEDSGVYFCASSQDGAGDPGELFFGEGSRLTVL.

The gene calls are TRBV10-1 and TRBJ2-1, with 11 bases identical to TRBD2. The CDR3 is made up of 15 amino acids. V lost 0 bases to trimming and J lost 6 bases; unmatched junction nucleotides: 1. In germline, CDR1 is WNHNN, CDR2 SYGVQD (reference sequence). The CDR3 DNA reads TGCGCCAGCAGTGAGTCTACTAGCGGGAGCAATGAGCAGTTCTTC. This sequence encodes CASSESTSGSNEQFF.

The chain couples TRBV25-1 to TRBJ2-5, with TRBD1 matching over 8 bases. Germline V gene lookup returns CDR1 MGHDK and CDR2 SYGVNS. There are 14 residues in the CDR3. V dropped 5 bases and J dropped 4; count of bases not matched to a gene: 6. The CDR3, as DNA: TGTGCCAGCAGTCTTCACGACAGGGGAGAGACCCAGTACTTC. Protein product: CASSLHDRGETQYF.

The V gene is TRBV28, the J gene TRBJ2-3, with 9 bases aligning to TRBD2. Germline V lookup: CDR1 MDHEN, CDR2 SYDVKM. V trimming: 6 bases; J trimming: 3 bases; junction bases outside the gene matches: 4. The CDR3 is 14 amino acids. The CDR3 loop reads CASSLAGCTDTQYF. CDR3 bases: TGTGCCAGCAGCCTAGCGGGATGTACAGATACGCAGTATTTT.

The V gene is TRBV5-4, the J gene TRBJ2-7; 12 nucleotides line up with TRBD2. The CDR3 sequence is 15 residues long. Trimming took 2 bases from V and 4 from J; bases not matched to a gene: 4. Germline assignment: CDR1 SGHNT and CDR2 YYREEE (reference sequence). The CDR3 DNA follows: TGTGCCAGCAGCTTCCTAGCGGGAGGGAGGTACGAGCAGTACTTC. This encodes CASSFLAGGRYEQYF.

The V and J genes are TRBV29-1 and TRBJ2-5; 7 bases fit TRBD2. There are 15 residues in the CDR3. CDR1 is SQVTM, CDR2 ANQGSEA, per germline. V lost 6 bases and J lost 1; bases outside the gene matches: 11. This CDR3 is CSVPDGDYIQETQYF. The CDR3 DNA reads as TGCAGCGTGCCTGATGGGGACTACATCCAAGAGACCCAGTACTTC. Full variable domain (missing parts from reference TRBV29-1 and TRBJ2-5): SAVISQKPSRDICQRGTSLTIQCQVDSQVTMMFWYRQQPGQSLTLIATANQGSEATYESGFVIDKFPISRPNLTFSTLTVSNMSPEDSSIYLCSVPDGDYIQETQYFGPGTRLLVL.

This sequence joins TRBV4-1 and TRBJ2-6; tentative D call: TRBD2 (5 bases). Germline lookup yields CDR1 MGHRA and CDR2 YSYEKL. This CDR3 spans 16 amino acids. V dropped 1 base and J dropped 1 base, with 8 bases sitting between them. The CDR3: CASSQVGLSGANVLTF. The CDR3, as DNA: TGCGCCAGCAGCCAAGTAGGACTGTCTGGGGCCAACGTCCTGACTTTC.

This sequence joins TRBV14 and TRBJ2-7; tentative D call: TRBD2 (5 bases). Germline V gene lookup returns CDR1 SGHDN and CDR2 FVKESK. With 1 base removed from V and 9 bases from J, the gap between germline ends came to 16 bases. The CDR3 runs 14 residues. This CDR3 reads CASSQGRTDHGQYF. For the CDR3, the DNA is TGTGCCAGCAGCCAAGGGAGGACGGATCACGGGCAGTACTTC.